The next 19 T cell receptor beta chains were all read from a single sample in a study of T cell repertoires in cytomegalovirus infection. Each CDR3 protein is one row after TCRdb ran MiXCR on the reads. The table has roughly 310,000 distinct CDR3 sequences, about 27% seen once; the top ten hold roughly 20%. These receptors are not linked to any known antigen. The sample consisted of cultured PBMCs, taken from culture after CMV antigen stimulation. The receptors here all came from a human donor in good health (CMV status not recorded). Some clones in this sample may be carry-over from other donors' samples.

This clonotype was detected a few times. J is TRBJ1-1 and V is TRBV9; D ambiguous. This CDR3 has 14 amino acids. V gave up 1 base and J gave up 1 base, with 8 bases separating them. Per the germline V gene, CDR1 is SGDLS and CDR2 is YYNGEE. The CDR3 nucleotides read TGTGCCAGCAGCGTAACAGCCTCGAACACTGAAGCTTTCTTT. Its translation: CASSVTASNTEAFF.

This clonotype was observed many times. The CDR3 sequence: CASSIFLAGGYSAVDTGELFF. DNA for the CDR3: TGTGCCAGCAGCATATTCCTAGCGGGAGGGTACAGCGCTGTGGACACCGGGGAGCTGTTTTTT. This rearrangement joins TRBV7-8 to TRBJ2-2; 12 bases fit TRBD2. The CDR3 totals 21 residues. From germline, CDR1 is SGHVS and CDR2 FQNEAQ. The V gene end was trimmed by 5 bases and the J gene end by 3 bases; junction bases not matched to a gene: 19.

The sample holds one count of this clonotype. The chain employs TRBV6-6 and TRBJ1-2; a possible D gene is TRBD1 (5 bases). Germline CDR1 reads MNHNY; CDR2 reads SVGAGI (reference sequence). The V and J ends lost 0 bases and 4 bases respectively, with 15 bases between them. The CDR3 has 16 amino acids. Here the CDR3 DNA reads TGTGCCAGCAGTTACTCAATTGTGAGGGGTAGCTATGGCTACACCTTC. Its translation: CASSYSIVRGSYGYTF.

This clonotype has just a few counts. The rearrangement links TRBV27 to TRBJ1-2; possibly TRBD1 for D (5 bases). The CDR3 totals 21 residues. V lost 7 bases and J 8 bases, leaving 41 bases between the germline ends. Per germline, CDR1 MNHEY and CDR2 SMNVEV (reference sequence). CDR3 DNA: TGTGCCAGCATCCAAAAGGGGTTGTTGGCGACCACACAACACGAAGGTCGCGGCTACACCTTC. This gives the protein CASIQKGLLATTQHEGRGYTF.

This chain connects TRBV6-2 or TRBV6-3 to TRBJ2-1; D is perhaps TRBD1 (5 bases). The CDR3 consists of 17 residues. Trimming took off 4 bases at V and 4 bases at J, with 20 bases between the two ends. CDR1 is MNHEY and CDR2 is SVGEGT in the germline V gene. CDR3 sequence reads: CASSSPKTASLYNEQFF. Here the CDR3 DNA reads TGTGCCAGCAGTTCCCCGAAGACAGCCAGTCTTTACAATGAGCAGTTCTTC.

V is TRBV20-1 and J is TRBJ2-3; the D gene is possibly TRBD2 (5 bases). Germline V lookup: CDR1 DFQATT, CDR2 SNEGSKA (reference sequence). The V gene lost 0 bases and the J gene lost 0 bases, with 10 bases spanning the gap. CDR3 length: 15 residues. CDR3 coding DNA: TGCAGTGCTAGAGATCGGCTAGCAAGCACAGATACGCAGTATTTT. It yields the protein CSARDRLASTDTQYF.

This clonotype was picked up many times. J is TRBJ1-1 and V is TRBV7-2; D unclear. CDR3 length: 14 amino acids. The V and J ends lost 0 bases and 3 bases respectively, with 8 bases between them. CDR1 is SGHTA and CDR2 is FQGNSA in the germline V gene. The DNA for the CDR3 is TGTGCCAGCAGCTTAGCCGCATCTGACACTGAAGCTTTCTTT. This translates into CASSLAASDTEAFF.

This rearrangement joins TRBV11-2 to TRBJ2-3, with TRBD2 matching over 9 bases. From germline, CDR1 is SGHAT and CDR2 FQNNGV. With 5 bases clipped from V and 6 bases from J, the junction kept 12 bases outside the gene matches. CDR3 length equals 16 residues. Here the CDR3 DNA reads TGTGCCAGCAGCCCCTGGACTAGCGACGGGGGGGATACGCAGTATTTT. Amino acid sequence: CASSPWTSDGGDTQYF.

The V and J genes are TRBV7-6 and TRBJ1-6; TRBD1 might be the D (5 bases). Trimming cost V 5 bases and J 10 bases, with 12 bases left between them. The CDR3 runs to 13 residues. CDR1 is SGHVS, CDR2 FNYEAQ, per germline. The CDR3 loop is CASSNRDLSPLHF. The CDR3 DNA reads TGTGCCAGCAGCAACCGGGACCTGTCACCCCTCCACTTT.

The chain is built from TRBV7-2 and TRBJ2-3, with TRBD2 identical over 13 bases. CDR3 length: 16 residues. Germline CDR1 SGHTA, CDR2 FQGNSA. J was trimmed by 6 bases and V by 2 bases; bases with no gene match: 5. The CDR3: CASSLWPGLAGDTQYF. In DNA form, the CDR3 reads TGTGCCAGCAGCTTATGGCCGGGACTAGCGGGGGATACGCAGTATTTT.

The V and J genes are TRBV6-4 and TRBJ2-3; TRBD1 is a possible D gene (6 bases). The CDR3 has 15 amino acids. CDR1 is MRHNA, CDR2 SNTAGT, per germline. Trimming removed 2 bases from V and 4 bases from J, with 13 bases in between. The CDR3 here is CASSDVARGSDTQYF. In DNA form, the CDR3 reads TGTGCCAGCAGTGACGTGGCCAGGGGATCAGATACGCAGTATTTT.

V gene TRBV7-3 combines with J gene TRBJ2-3; D remains ambiguous. The ends were cut back, 2 bases at V and 2 bases at J, with 5 bases in the middle. The germline V gene encodes CDR1 SGHTA and CDR2 FQGTGA. The CDR3 length is 13 residues. The CDR3 loop is CASSLYLTDTQYF. CDR3 coding DNA: TGTGCCAGCAGCTTATACCTCACAGATACGCAGTATTTT.

This clonotype was seen a few times. The chain combines TRBV7-2 with TRBJ1-2, with D possibly being TRBD1 (5 bases). The V gene lost 4 bases and the J gene lost 0 bases, with 12 bases spanning the gap. Germline-derived CDR1 and CDR2 are SGHTA and FQGNSA. The CDR3 runs to 15 residues. CDR3 in DNA: TGTGCCAGCAGCTCGTACAGGAGGTCTAACTATGGCTACACCTTC. This gives the protein CASSSYRRSNYGYTF.

The V call is TRBV7-9, the J call TRBJ2-7, with 9 bases that match TRBD1. The CDR3 has 14 amino acids. The germline V gene encodes CDR1 SEHNR and CDR2 FQNEAQ (reference sequence). J lost 5 bases, V lost 5 bases, and 7 bases had no gene match. The CDR3 bases are TGTGCCAGCAGCCTTCGGACAGGGGAGGACGAGCAGTACTTC. Its protein is CASSLRTGEDEQYF.

This clonotype was detected ten times or more. The chain is built from TRBV7-2 and TRBJ2-5; 13 bases map to TRBD2. From germline, CDR1 is SGHTA and CDR2 FQGNSA. There are 16 residues in the CDR3. J was trimmed by 5 bases and V by 5 bases; bases with no gene match: 8. The CDR3 loop reads CASSPRLAGGGETQYF. Written as DNA, the CDR3 is TGTGCCAGCAGCCCCAGACTAGCGGGGGGCGGGGAGACCCAGTACTTC.

This clonotype was counted only a few times. The gene calls are TRBV28 and TRBJ2-5; 9 positions agree with TRBD1. The CDR3 is 15 residues long. J was trimmed by 3 bases and V by 6 bases; bases with no gene match: 8. CDR1 is MDHEN and CDR2 is SYDVKM in the germline V gene. The CDR3 reads CASSADRGREETQYF. The DNA of the CDR3 is TGTGCCAGCAGCGCAGACAGGGGGAGAGAAGAGACCCAGTACTTC.

This sequence joins TRBV2 and TRBJ2-2; TRBD1 is a possible D gene (6 bases). The germline V gene has CDR1 SNHLY and CDR2 FYNNEI. The germline V and J ends were trimmed by 7 bases and 4 bases, with 16 bases remaining between them. The length of the CDR3 is 15 residues. The CDR3 bases are TGTGCCAGCAACCCGGACAGCCGCGTCACCGGGGAGCTGTTTTTT. As protein: CASNPDSRVTGELFF. The full variable domain, with the rest looked up from reference TRBV2 and TRBJ2-2, is EPEVTQTPSHQVTQMGQEVILRCVPISNHLYFYWYRQILGQKVEFLVSFYNNEISEKSEIFDDQFSVERPDGSNFTLKIRSTKLEDSAMYFCASNPDSRVTGELFFGEGSRLTVL.

The CDR3 DNA reads TGCAGTGCTAGAGATGGAGAGACAGGGGGCTACACCTTC. Its protein is CSARDGETGGYTF. The chain couples TRBV20-1 to TRBJ1-2; TRBD1 matches at 7 bases. CDR3 length: 13 amino acids. V was clipped by 0 bases and J by 8 bases; unmatched bases: 6. Germline CDR1 is DFQATT and CDR2 is SNEGSKA (reference sequence).

V usage is TRBV7-3 and J usage is TRBJ2-1; perhaps TRBD2 as D (5 bases). Germline CDR1 is SGHTA and CDR2 is FQGTGA. CDR3 length: 15 residues. Trimming took 5 bases from V and 3 from J, leaving 14 bases between them. The CDR3, as DNA: TGTGCCAGCAGCGCATACGCTGGGAGCTACAATGAGCAGTTCTTC. Translated, it gives CASSAYAGSYNEQFF. Full variable domain (rest looked up from reference TRBV7-3 and TRBJ2-1): GAGVSQTPSNKVTEKGKYVELRCDPISGHTALYWYRQSLGQGPEFLIYFQGTGAADDSGLPNDRFFAVRPEGSVSTLKIQRTERGDSAVYLCASSAYAGSYNEQFFGPGTRLTVL.